This T cell receptor (beta chain) was retrieved from a study of beta chain features in type 1 diabetes. Findings and limits, study-wide: The question left open here concerned HLA type influencing TCRB rearrangement. Shorter TCRB CDR3s, moderately but significantly so, were found in Type 1 diabetes patients in all four CD4+ subsets.

Since all of the isolated RNA was reverse transcribed, expressed TCRB transcripts were what got sequenced. Sequencing used immunoSEQ multiplex PCR; TCRdb keeps in-frame clones, though not all of them. This repertoire shows 200,000 to 250,000 clones, approximately 16% found once; its top ten account for about 0.078%. CDR3 size: 13 residues. V was pared by 8 bases and J by 3 bases, with 6 bases of the junction left unmatched. Per germline, CDR1 ENHRY and CDR2 SYGVKD. A remark on this clone: Its antigen is not known.

The chain couples TRBV10-3 to TRBJ2-5, with TRBD1 matching 7 bases. Sequenced input: naive CD4+ T cells from blood. The sequence came from a man aged 25 to 45 with type 1 diabetes. The CDR3 spells CAIGTGQEETQYF. The CDR3 DNA reads TGTGCCATCGGTACCGGACAGGAAGAGACCCAGTACTTC.